The TCR beta chain described here comes from a study of T cell repertoires in cytomegalovirus infection. At the level of the study: Indications came from public TCR beta signatures; they pointed to CMV infection and to a matching HLA type.

This CDR3 spans 14 amino acids. Germline trimming cut 0 bases from V and 8 bases from J; bases unmatched to any gene: 5. Germline-derived CDR1 and CDR2 are SGDLS and YYNGEE. As regards this clonotype: Its cognate antigen is unknown.

MiXCR, run by TCRdb on the reads, gives a single entry per CDR3 protein. The sample has approximately 500,000 distinct CDR3 sequences; 10% to 12% are singletons. Whole-study findings and limits: The cumulative frequency of public TCR beta families distinguished individuals who carried CMV together with the relevant HLA. There were HLA-C-restricted CMV-specific TCR beta clonotypes dominating the ex vivo response.

Sequencing input: PBMCs. This chain links TRBV9 with TRBJ2-3; 8 positions agree with TRBD2. The clonotype was recovered from a human donor in good health (CMV status not recorded). Some clones in this sample may be carry-over from other donors' samples. CDR3 bases: TGTGCCAGCAGCGTAGGAAGCGGGGGTTCTACGCAGTATTTT. This gives the protein CASSVGSGGSTQYF.